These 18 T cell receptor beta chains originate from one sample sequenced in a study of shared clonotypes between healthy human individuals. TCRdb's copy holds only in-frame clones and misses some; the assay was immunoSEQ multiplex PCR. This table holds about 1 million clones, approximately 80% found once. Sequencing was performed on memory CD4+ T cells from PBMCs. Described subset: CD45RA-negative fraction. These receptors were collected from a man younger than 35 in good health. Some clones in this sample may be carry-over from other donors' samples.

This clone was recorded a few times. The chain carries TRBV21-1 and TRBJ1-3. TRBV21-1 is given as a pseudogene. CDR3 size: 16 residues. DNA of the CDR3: TGTGCCAGCAGCAAACGGGCAGGCACCGTGGGGGACACCATATATTTT. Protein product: CASSKRAGTVGDTIYF.

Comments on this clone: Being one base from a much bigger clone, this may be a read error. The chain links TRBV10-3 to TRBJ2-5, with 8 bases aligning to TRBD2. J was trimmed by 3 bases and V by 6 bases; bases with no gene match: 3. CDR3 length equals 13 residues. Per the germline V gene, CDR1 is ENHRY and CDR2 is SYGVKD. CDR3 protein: CAIRPAGEETQYF. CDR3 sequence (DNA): TGTGCCATCAGACCAGCGGGAGAAGAGACCCAGTACTTC.

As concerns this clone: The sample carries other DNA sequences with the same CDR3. The CDR3, as DNA: TGCAGTGCTAGACGGGGCAATGAGCAGTTCTTC. Residues: CSARRGNEQFF. This chain connects TRBV20-1 to TRBJ2-1; possible D gene TRBD2, 5 bases. The germline CDR1 and CDR2 sequences are DFQATT and SNEGSKA (reference sequence). CDR3 size: 11 residues. V gave up 2 bases and J gave up 6 bases, with 5 bases separating them.

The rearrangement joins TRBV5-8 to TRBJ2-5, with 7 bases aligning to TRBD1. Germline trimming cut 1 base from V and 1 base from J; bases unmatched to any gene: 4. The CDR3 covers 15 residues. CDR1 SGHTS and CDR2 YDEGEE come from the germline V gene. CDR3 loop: CASSLKGAGQETQYF. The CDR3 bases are TGTGCCAGCAGCTTGAAGGGGGCTGGCCAAGAGACCCAGTACTTC.

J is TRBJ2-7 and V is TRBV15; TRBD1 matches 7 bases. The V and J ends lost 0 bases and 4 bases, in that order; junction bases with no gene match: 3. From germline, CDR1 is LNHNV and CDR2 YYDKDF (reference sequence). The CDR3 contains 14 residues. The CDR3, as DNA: TGTGCCACCAGCAGAGAAGCGACAGGGTACGAGCAGTACTTC. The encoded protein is CATSREATGYEQYF.

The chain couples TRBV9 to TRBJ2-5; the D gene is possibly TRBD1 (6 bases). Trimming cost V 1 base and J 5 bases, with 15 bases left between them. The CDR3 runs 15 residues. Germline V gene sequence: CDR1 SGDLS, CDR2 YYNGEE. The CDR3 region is CASSVRDIAGETQYF. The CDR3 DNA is TGTGCCAGCAGCGTACGGGACATCGCCGGGGAGACCCAGTACTTC.

The CDR3 loop is CASGTSGKTQYF. The CDR3 DNA is TGTGCCAGCGGGACTAGCGGGAAAACCCAGTACTTC. The chain links TRBV2 to TRBJ2-5; TRBD2 matches 13 bases. Germline CDR1 and CDR2: SNHLY and FYNNEI. V lost 8 bases, J lost 8 bases, and 2 bases stayed unmatched. The CDR3 length is 12 residues. The complete variable domain, with remaining parts taken from reference TRBV2 and TRBJ2-5, reads EPEVTQTPSHQVTQMGQEVILRCVPISNHLYFYWYRQILGQKVEFLVSFYNNEISEKSEIFDDQFSVERPDGSNFTLKIRSTKLEDSAMYFCASGTSGKTQYFGPGTRLLVL.

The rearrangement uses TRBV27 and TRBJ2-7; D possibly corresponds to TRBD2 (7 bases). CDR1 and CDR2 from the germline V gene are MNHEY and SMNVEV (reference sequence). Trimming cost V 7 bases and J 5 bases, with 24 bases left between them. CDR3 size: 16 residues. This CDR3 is CASTPGRGNPLHEQYF. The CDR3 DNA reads TGTGCCAGCACCCCTGGGAGGGGGAACCCGCTCCACGAGCAGTACTTC.

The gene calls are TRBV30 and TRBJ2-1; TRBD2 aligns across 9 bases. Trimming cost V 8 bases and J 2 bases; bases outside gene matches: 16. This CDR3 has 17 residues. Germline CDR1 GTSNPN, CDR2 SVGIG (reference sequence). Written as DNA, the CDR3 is TGTGCCGGGGCTAGGGCTAGCGGGATTTCTACCTACAATGAGCAGTTCTTC. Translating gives CAGARASGISTYNEQFF. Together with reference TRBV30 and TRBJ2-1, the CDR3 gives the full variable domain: SQTIHQWPATLVQPVGSPLSLECTVEGTSNPNLYWYRQAAGRGLQLLFYSVGIGQISSEVPQNLSASRPQDRQFILSSKKLLLSDSGFYLCAGARASGISTYNEQFFGPGTRLTVL.

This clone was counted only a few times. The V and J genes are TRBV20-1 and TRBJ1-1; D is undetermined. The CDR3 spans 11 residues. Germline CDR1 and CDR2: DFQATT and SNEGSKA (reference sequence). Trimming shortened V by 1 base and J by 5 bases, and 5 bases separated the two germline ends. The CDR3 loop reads CSARAETEAFF. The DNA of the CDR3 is TGCAGTGCTAGAGCGGAGACTGAAGCTTTCTTT.

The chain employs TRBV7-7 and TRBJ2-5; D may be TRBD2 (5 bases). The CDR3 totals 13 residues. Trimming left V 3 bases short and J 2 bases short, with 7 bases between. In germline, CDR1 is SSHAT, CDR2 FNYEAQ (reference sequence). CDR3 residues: CASSFGLQETQYF. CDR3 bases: TGTGCCAGCAGCTTCGGACTGCAAGAGACCCAGTACTTC.

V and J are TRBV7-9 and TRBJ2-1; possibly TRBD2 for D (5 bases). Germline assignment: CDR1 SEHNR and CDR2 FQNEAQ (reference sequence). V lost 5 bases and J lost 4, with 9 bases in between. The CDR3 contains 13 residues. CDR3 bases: TGTGCCAGCAGCCCCCAGCGGTACAATGAGCAGTTCTTC. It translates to CASSPQRYNEQFF.

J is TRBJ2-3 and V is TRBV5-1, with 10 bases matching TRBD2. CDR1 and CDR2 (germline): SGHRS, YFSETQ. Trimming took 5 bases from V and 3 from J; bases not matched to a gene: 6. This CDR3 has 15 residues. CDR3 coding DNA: TGCGCCAGCAGGGCTAGCGGGAGCGGGACAGATACGCAGTATTTT. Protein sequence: CASRASGSGTDTQYF.

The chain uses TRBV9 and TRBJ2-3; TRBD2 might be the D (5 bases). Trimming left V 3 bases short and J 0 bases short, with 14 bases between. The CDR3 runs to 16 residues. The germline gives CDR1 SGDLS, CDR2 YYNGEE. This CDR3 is CASSGRGRVSTDTQYF. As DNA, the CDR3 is TGTGCCAGCAGCGGACGGGGAAGGGTTAGCACAGATACGCAGTATTTT.

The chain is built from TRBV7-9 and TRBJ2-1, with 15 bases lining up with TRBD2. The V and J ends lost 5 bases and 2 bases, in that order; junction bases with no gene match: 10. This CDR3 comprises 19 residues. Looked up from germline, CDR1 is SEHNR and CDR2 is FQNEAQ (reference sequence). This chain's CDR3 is CASSHLGTSGRTPYNEQFF. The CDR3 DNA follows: TGTGCCAGCAGCCATCTCGGGACTAGCGGGAGGACCCCCTACAATGAGCAGTTCTTC.

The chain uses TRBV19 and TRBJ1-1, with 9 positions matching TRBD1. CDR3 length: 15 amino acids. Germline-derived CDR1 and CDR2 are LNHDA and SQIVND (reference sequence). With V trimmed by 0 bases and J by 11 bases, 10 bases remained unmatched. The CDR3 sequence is CASSIDPGQGLDAFF. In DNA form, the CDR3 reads TGTGCCAGTAGTATAGATCCGGGACAGGGTTTGGACGCTTTCTTT.

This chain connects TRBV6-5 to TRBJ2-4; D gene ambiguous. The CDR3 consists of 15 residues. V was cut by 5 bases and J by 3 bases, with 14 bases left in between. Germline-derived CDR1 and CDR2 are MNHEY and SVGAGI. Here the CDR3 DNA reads TGTGCCAGCAGTGTAGACGGATTGCTCAAAAACATTCAGTACTTC. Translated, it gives CASSVDGLLKNIQYF.

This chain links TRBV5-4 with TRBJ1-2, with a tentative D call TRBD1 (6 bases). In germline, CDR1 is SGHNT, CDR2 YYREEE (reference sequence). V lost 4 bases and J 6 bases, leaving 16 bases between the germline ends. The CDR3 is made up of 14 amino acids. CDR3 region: CASSRPWGQDGYTF. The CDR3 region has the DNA TGTGCCAGCAGCCGTCCCTGGGGACAAGATGGCTACACCTTC. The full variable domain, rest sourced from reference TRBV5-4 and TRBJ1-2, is ETGVTQSPTHLIKTRGQQVTLRCSSQSGHNTVSWYQQALGQGPQFIFQYYREEENGRGNFPPRFSGLQFPNYSSELNVNALELDDSALYLCASSRPWGQDGYTFGSGTRLTVV.